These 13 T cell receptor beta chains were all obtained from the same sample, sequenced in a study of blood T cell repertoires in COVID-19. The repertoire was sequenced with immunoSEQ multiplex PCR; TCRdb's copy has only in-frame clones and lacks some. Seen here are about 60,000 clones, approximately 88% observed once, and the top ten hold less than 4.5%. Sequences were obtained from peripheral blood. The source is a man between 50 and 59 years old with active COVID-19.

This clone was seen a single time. DNA of the CDR3: TGCGCCAGCAGCGAACAGGGGGCTTATGGCTACACCTTC. It yields the protein CASSEQGAYGYTF. This chain joins TRBV5-1 and TRBJ1-2; 9 nucleotides agree with TRBD1. The CDR3 has 13 amino acids. V trimming: 4 bases; J trimming: 5 bases; junction bases outside the gene matches: 3. Germline CDR1 SGHRS, CDR2 YFSETQ.

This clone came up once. This chain's CDR3 is CASSEVTGGSYEQYF. DNA for the CDR3: TGTGCCAGCAGTGAAGTGACAGGGGGGTCCTACGAGCAGTACTTC. This chain uses TRBV6-1 with TRBJ2-7, with 9 bases matching TRBD1. The V gene's germline CDR1 is MNHNS and CDR2 SASEGT. This CDR3 contains 15 residues. The ends lost 1 base at V and 1 base at J; junction bases unmatched: 2.

CDR3 bases: TGTGCCAGCAGCGTAGGTGATAGCTCTGGAAACACCATATATTTT. Residues: CASSVGDSSGNTIYF. The V gene is TRBV9, the J gene TRBJ1-3; D gene ambiguous. The germline gives CDR1 SGDLS, CDR2 YYNGEE. Trimming shortened V by 0 bases and J by 0 bases, and 7 bases separated the two germline ends. CDR3 length: 15 residues. Based on the CDR3 plus reference TRBV9 and TRBJ1-3, the full variable domain is DSGVTQTPKHLITATGQRVTLRCSPRSGDLSVYWYQQSLDQGLQFLIQYYNGEERAKGNILERFSAQQFPDLHSELNLSSLELGDSALYFCASSVGDSSGNTIYFGEGSWLTVV.

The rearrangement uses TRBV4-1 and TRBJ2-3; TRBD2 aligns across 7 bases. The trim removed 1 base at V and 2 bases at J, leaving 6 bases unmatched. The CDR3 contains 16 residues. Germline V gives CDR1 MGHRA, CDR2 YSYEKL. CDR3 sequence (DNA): TGCGCCAGCAGCCAAGTTGGGGGGGGAACCACAGATACGCAGTATTTT. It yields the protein CASSQVGGGTTDTQYF.

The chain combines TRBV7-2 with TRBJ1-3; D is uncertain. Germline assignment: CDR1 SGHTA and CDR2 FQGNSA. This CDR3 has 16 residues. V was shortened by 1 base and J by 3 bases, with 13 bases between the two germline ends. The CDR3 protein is CASSLGGSSLGNTIYF. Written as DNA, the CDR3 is TGTGCCAGCAGCTTAGGCGGGAGTTCCCTTGGAAACACCATATATTTT.

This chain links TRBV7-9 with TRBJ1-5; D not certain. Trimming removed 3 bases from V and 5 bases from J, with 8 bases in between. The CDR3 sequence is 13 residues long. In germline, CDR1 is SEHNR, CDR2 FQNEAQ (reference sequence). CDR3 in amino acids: CASSLHIDQPQHF. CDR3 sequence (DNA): TGTGCCAGCAGCTTGCACATCGATCAGCCCCAGCATTTT.

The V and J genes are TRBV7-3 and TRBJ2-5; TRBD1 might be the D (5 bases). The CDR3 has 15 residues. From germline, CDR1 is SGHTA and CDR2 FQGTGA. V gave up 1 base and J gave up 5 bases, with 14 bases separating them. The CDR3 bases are TGTGCCAGCAGCTTAAGGGCAGCGAAGGGGGAGACCCAGTACTTC. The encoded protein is CASSLRAAKGETQYF.

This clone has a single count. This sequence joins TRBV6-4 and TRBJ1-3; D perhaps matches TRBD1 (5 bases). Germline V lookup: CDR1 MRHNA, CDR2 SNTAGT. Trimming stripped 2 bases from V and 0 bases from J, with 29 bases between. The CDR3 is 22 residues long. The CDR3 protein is CASSDPCTRDSIRRSSGNTIYF. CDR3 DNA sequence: TGTGCCAGCAGTGACCCTTGTACCCGGGACTCCATCCGTAGGAGCTCTGGAAACACCATATATTTT.

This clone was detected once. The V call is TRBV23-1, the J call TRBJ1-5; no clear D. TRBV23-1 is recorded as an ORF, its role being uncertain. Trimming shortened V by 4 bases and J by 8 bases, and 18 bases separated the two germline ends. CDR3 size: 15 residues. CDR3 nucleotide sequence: TGCGCCAGCAGTCCCAGAAGCAGGCCATGTGAGCCCCAGCATTTT. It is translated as CASSPRSRPCEPQHF.

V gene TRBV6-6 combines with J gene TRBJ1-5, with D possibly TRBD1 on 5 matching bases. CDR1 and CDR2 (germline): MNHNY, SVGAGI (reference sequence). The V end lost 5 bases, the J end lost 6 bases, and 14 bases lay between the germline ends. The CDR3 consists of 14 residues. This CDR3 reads CASSAAGPGQPQHF. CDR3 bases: TGTGCCAGCAGTGCGGCAGGGCCAGGTCAGCCCCAGCATTTT.

CDR3 in amino acids: CASSSDRGGGYTF. The CDR3 nucleotides are TGTGCCAGCAGCTCGGACAGGGGGGGTGGCTACACCTTC. This chain uses TRBV7-6 with TRBJ1-2; 10 nucleotides match TRBD1. V lost 4 bases, J lost 7 bases, and 3 bases stayed unmatched. From germline, CDR1 is SGHVS and CDR2 FNYEAQ. This CDR3 comprises 13 residues. The whole variable domain, remainder taken from reference TRBV7-6 and TRBJ1-2, is GAGVSQSPRYKVTKRGQDVALRCDPISGHVSLYWYRQALGQGPEFLTYFNYEAQQDKSGLPNDRFSAERPEGSISTLTIQRTEQRDSAMYRCASSSDRGGGYTFGSGTRLTVV.

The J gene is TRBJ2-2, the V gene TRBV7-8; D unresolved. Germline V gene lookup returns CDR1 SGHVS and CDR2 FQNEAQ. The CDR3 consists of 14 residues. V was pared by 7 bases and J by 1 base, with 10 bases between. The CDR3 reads CASTPSGNTGELFF. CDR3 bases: TGTGCCAGCACCCCGTCGGGGAACACCGGGGAGCTGTTTTTT.

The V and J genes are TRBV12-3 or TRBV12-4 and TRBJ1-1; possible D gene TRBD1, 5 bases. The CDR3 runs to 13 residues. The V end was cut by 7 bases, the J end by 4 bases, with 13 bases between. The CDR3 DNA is TGTGCCAGCAAGGCAGGGCCGAGCACTGAAGCTTTCTTT. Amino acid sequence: CASKAGPSTEAFF.